This T cell receptor beta chain comes out of a study of metastatic and nonmetastatic thyroid tumors. Across the study: It was across blood and tumor or nodule tissue from malignant and benign thyroid patients that repertoires were compared. Findings and caveats of the study: As reported, TCR beta diversity in blood and tumor was significantly higher in malignant thyroid tumors than in benign nodules.

Thyroid surgery was preceded by no treatment in any patient. Comments on this clone: Its antigen is currently unknown.

The CDR3 covers 15 residues. The V and J ends lost 1 base and 3 bases, in that order; junction bases with no gene match: 0. The germline V gene has CDR1 MNHNS and CDR2 SASEGT. Original data processing: CDR3 was compared across clinicopathological groups, and the resulting differences were used to build a distant-metastasis classifier for papillary thyroid cancer. TCRdb re-clonotyped the PCR reads through MiXCR. It is TCRdb's table, rather than the study itself, that gives the V and J calls and clone size. This sample has 39,000 or so clones, with around 43% found just once. Source material: tumor tissue. The receptor's source is a male donor with papillary thyroid cancer or a benign thyroid nodule (not recorded which). Some clones in this sample may be carry-over from other donors' samples. The chain is built from TRBV6-1 and TRBJ2-6, with 7 nucleotides matching TRBD1. The CDR3 bases are TGTGCCAGCAGTGAAGGGACAGGTGGGGCCAACGTCCTGACTTTC. This encodes CASSEGTGGANVLTF.